This is a list of T cell receptor beta chains from one sample in a study of blood T cell repertoires in COVID-19. Sequencing used immunoSEQ multiplex PCR; TCRdb keeps in-frame clones, though not all of them. The data contain hundreds of thousands of clones, around 83% of them singletons. The sequenced material came from peripheral blood. The receptors derive from a man of 80 years or more with acute or convalescent COVID-19. Each CDR3 is given with its conserved first and last residue. A D gene is named only where the DNA matches it firmly. Size values are once, few and many counts, or a class for expanded clones, and some rows have none.

D gene,J gene,clone size,V gene,CDR3 protein,CDR3 DNA
TRBD1,TRBJ1-3,-,TRBV5-1,CASSPGTGMRNTIYF,TGCGCCAGCAGCCCGGGGACAGGGATGAGAAACACCATATATTTT
-,TRBJ2-3,-,TRBV6-5,CASTQRRPTDTQYF,TGTGCCAGCACCCAAAGGCGGCCCACAGATACGCAGTATTTT
TRBD1,TRBJ1-5,-,TRBV9,CASSAGPGGGNQPQHF,TGTGCCAGCAGCGCTGGACCAGGGGGCGGCAATCAGCCCCAGCATTTT
TRBD1,TRBJ2-4,-,TRBV5-1,CASSHGQGAAKNIQYF,TGCGCCAGCAGCCATGGACAGGGGGCGGCCAAAAACATTCAGTACTTC
TRBD2,TRBJ2-1,-,TRBV18,CASSPNRLAGVRNEQFF,TGTGCCAGCTCACCCAATCGGCTAGCGGGAGTTAGGAATGAGCAGTTCTTC
TRBD2,TRBJ2-1,-,TRBV27,CASSLRPAGGHNEQFF,TGTGCCAGCAGTTTACGCCCAGCGGGAGGGCATAATGAGCAGTTCTTC
TRBD1,TRBJ2-7,-,TRBV5-4,CASSLDRGHEQYF,TGTGCCAGCAGTTTAGACAGGGGTCACGAGCAGTACTTC
TRBD2,TRBJ2-7,-,TRBV4-2,CASSQDSASGSSEQYF,TGTGCCAGCAGCCAAGATTCGGCTAGCGGGAGTTCCGAGCAGTACTTC
-,TRBJ1-5,-,TRBV7-2,CASSSTVYNQPQHF,TGTGCCAGCAGCTCGACAGTTTACAATCAGCCCCAGCATTTT
TRBD2,TRBJ2-1,few,TRBV14,CASSRQRGVRRNEQFF,TGTGCCAGCAGCCGGCAGCGGGGGGTTCGTCGCAATGAGCAGTTCTTC
-,TRBJ1-2,once,TRBV6-6,CASSLGANYGYTF,TGTGCCAGCAGCCTTGGGGCCAACTATGGCTACACCTTC
TRBD2,TRBJ2-4,-,TRBV5-8,CASSLLQTSGRVPQYF,TGTGCCAGCAGTCTGCTCCAGACTAGCGGGAGGGTACCTCAGTACTTC
TRBD2,TRBJ2-3,-,TRBV7-3,CASSPGPHDSGRGGTQYF,TGTGCCAGCAGCCCCGGTCCTCATGATAGCGGGAGAGGGGGTACGCAGTATTTT
-,TRBJ1-2,once,TRBV30,CAWSVLAYGYTF,TGTGCCTGGAGTGTACTAGCTTATGGCTACACCTTC
TRBD1,TRBJ1-2,once,TRBV10-3,CAISPGTDYGYTF,TGTGCCATCAGTCCCGGGACAGACTATGGCTACACCTTC
TRBD1,TRBJ1-5,once,TRBV10-3,CAISGSQGDQPQHF,TGTGCCATCAGTGGGTCGCAGGGGGATCAGCCCCAGCATTTT
-,TRBJ2-2,-,TRBV2,CASSLQGTYTGELFF,TGTGCCAGCAGTTTACAGGGAACCTACACCGGGGAGCTGTTTTTT
-,TRBJ1-2,-,TRBV5-8,CASIIPPQGYGGYTF,TGTGCCAGCATTATACCTCCACAGGGATATGGTGGCTACACCTTC
TRBD1,TRBJ1-1,-,TRBV19,CASSKVTGVTEAFF,TGTGCCAGTAGTAAAGTTACAGGGGTCACTGAAGCTTTCTTT
-,TRBJ1-4,-,TRBV28,CASSLTEGTNEKLFF,TGTGCCAGCAGTTTAACGGAGGGCACTAATGAAAAACTGTTTTTT
-,TRBJ1-3,-,TRBV30,CAYTLGGSSGNTIYF,TGTGCCTACACCCTGGGTGGGAGCTCTGGAAACACCATATATTTT
TRBD2,TRBJ2-7,-,TRBV6-5,CASSSVSGRSSYEQYF,TGTGCCAGCAGTTCAGTTAGCGGGAGGTCCTCCTACGAGCAGTACTTC
-,TRBJ1-2,-,TRBV10-1,CASSEWEGRGYTF,TGCGCCAGCAGTGAATGGGAGGGTAGAGGCTACACCTTC
-,TRBJ2-5,-,TRBV11-2,CASSLDRGQITQYF,TGTGCCAGCAGCTTAGATAGGGGCCAGATCACCCAGTACTTC
-,TRBJ1-2,-,TRBV7-9,CASSPTTGKGGIHGYTF,TGTGCCAGCAGCCCTACCACCGGGAAGGGGGGGATACATGGCTACACCTTC
TRBD2,TRBJ2-3,-,TRBV6-6,CASSKTSGRHTDTQYF,TGTGCCAGCAGCAAGACTAGCGGGAGGCACACAGATACGCAGTATTTT